This is a list of T cell receptor beta chains from one sample in a study of T cell repertoires in cytomegalovirus infection. TCRdb independently ran MiXCR on the reads; one entry per CDR3 protein. The data hold hundreds of thousands of distinct CDR3 sequences, with less than 40% observed a single time. For these TCRs, the target antigens are not known. The sequencing used cultured CD8+ T cells from PBMCs, collected from culture after CMV antigen stimulation. Receptor source: a human donor in good health (CMV status not recorded). Some clones in this sample may be carry-over from other donors' samples. Both conserved end residues are part of each CDR3. D genes are given only for firm matches. Where a row states a size, it is once, few, many or the class of an expanded clone; other rows omit it.

size: NA; J: TRBJ2-1; D: NA; V: TRBV7-6; CDR3: CASSSSVGNYNEQFF; DNA: TGTGCCAGTAGTTCTAGCGTGGGGAACTACAATGAGCAGTTCTTC
size: few; J: TRBJ2-5; D: TRBD2; V: TRBV4-1; CDR3: CASSPRASGGLDQETQYF; DNA: TGCGCCAGCAGCCCCCGGGCTAGCGGGGGCCTCGACCAAGAGACCCAGTACTTC
size: NA; J: TRBJ2-2; D: NA; V: TRBV7-6; CDR3: CASSPLDGPNTGELFF; DNA: TGTGCCAGCAGCCCCCTGGACGGCCCGAACACCGGGGAGCTGTTTTTT
size: NA; J: TRBJ1-5; D: NA; V: TRBV6-2/TRBV6-3; CDR3: CASSFDSLDYSNQPQHF; DNA: TGTGCCAGCAGTTTTGACAGCTTGGATTATAGCAATCAGCCCCAGCATTTT
size: NA; J: TRBJ2-1; D: NA; V: TRBV27; CDR3: CASSLSHRVSCNEQFF; DNA: TGTGCCAGCAGTTTATCGCACAGGGTTTCCTGCAATGAGCAGTTCTTC
size: few; J: TRBJ2-2; D: NA; V: TRBV7-7; CDR3: CASSLKSFSTRQTQNTGELFF; DNA: TGTGCTAGCAGCTTAAAGTCCTTCTCCACTCGACAGACCCAAAACACCGGGGAGCTGTTTTTT
size: few; J: TRBJ2-7; D: NA; V: TRBV29-1; CDR3: CSVEDQGSSYEQYF; DNA: TGCAGCGTTGAAGATCAAGGGAGCTCCTACGAGCAGTACTTC
size: NA; J: TRBJ1-6; D: NA; V: TRBV6-6; CDR3: CASSPRAFEPLHF; DNA: TGTGCCAGCAGTCCCAGGGCCTTCGAGCCCCTCCACTTT
size: few; J: TRBJ2-7; D: TRBD1; V: TRBV27; CDR3: CASSYRGAYEQYF; DNA: TGTGCCAGCAGTTACAGGGGCGCCTACGAGCAGTACTTC
size: few; J: TRBJ1-2; D: TRBD1; V: TRBV6-5; CDR3: CASSLGQGQMGYTF; DNA: TGTGCCAGCAGCCTAGGACAGGGGCAGATGGGCTACACCTTC
size: few; J: TRBJ2-3; D: NA; V: TRBV24-1; CDR3: CATRSERDTQYF; DNA: TGTGCCACACGCTCTGAACGAGATACGCAGTATTTT